This TCR beta chain was recovered during a study of OX40 agonist ivuxolimab in advanced cancers. Describing the broader study: Ivuxolimab, which targeted the costimulatory receptor OX40 (CD134), was an agonistic, fully human IgG2 monoclonal antibody. Intravenous ivuxolimab was administered to patients every 2 weeks at six dose levels: 0.01, 0.1, 0.3, 1.5, 3 and 10 mg/kg. Among the roughly 52 dose-escalation patients, approximately 20 had hepatocellular carcinoma, about 15 melanoma, 9 renal cell carcinoma and 9 head and neck cancer. In the dose-escalation cohort, approximately 82% of patients were male, and the mean age was around 65 years with a range of about 20 to 90. Prior anti-PD-1, anti-PD-L1 or anti-CTLA-4 therapy was permitted, and roughly two fifths of dose-escalation patients had received checkpoint inhibitors. Partial responses occurred in three dose-escalation patients, of whom one had hepatocellular carcinoma and two had cutaneous melanoma. The point of sequencing TCRbeta in the periphery was to test whether ivuxolimab changed TCR sequence diversity and drove clonal T-cell expansion. The paper reports the monotherapy dose-escalation portion (N of about 52 patients) of the phase I ivuxolimab trial.

Here is what the overall study found, with its caveats: At doses from 0.1 to 3.0 mg/kg, clonal expansion was seen in both CD4+ and CD8+ blood T cells between baseline and week 6. Partial responders in the 0.1-3.0 mg/kg groups had among the lowest normalized peripheral clonal expansion, especially among CD8+ T cells. Low levels of normalized T-cell clonal expansion were also seen in some patients who did not respond. On average, CD8+ T cells showed more expanded clones than CD4+ T cells after ivuxolimab. Which antigens the clonally expanded peripheral T cells were specific for was not determined.

This clone has a single count. It lacks a known antigen. Per-nucleotide qualities are absent, and no much larger clonotype sits a single base away. Genomic DNA was isolated from the sorted cells so that the TCRbeta CDR3 region could be sequenced. The immunoSEQ Assay was used for sequencing of TCRbeta CDR3 regions. TCRdb limited this immuneACCESS table to in-frame rearrangements with V and J called. A share of clones is missing; checked studies link under half to unresolved V genes, and the rest is unexplained. The table for this sample lists approximately 60,000 clones; 75% to 85% of them were counted only once. The ten top clones hold 3.1% of the sample. The trial excluded patients who had a history of autoimmune disease or who were on systemic immunosuppression. Peripheral blood for TCR sequencing was collected from all dose cohorts at baseline, on cycle 4 day 1, and on cycle 7 day 1. The samples were taken from a phase I, first-in-human, multicenter, open-label dose-escalation trial of ivuxolimab. Adults with locally advanced or metastatic melanoma, renal cell, hepatocellular, or head and neck squamous cell carcinoma were enrolled in the trial. Before TCR sequencing, CD4+ T cells and CD8+ T cells from peripheral blood were sorted into separate populations.

The CDR3 goes from the cysteine to the phenylalanine over 15 residues. The DNA shown is the 45-base CDR3, in frame from base 1. The V end loses 7 bases and the J end loses 0 bases, and a stretch of 14 bases separates them. According to the germline V gene, CDR1 reads SNHLY and CDR2 reads FYNNEI. The chain employs TRBV2 and TRBJ2-3; matching of 6 bases hints at TRBD1 as the D gene. The clonotype originates from an adult with an advanced solid tumor such as melanoma, head and neck, liver or kidney cancer. Sequencing was performed on CD4+ or CD8+ T cells sorted from blood, taken in a trial of the OX40 agonist ivuxolimab. The sequence in DNA is TGTGCCAGCACCCCCCAGGGGTCAAGCACAGATACGCAGTATTTT. Its protein product is CASTPQGSSTDTQYF.